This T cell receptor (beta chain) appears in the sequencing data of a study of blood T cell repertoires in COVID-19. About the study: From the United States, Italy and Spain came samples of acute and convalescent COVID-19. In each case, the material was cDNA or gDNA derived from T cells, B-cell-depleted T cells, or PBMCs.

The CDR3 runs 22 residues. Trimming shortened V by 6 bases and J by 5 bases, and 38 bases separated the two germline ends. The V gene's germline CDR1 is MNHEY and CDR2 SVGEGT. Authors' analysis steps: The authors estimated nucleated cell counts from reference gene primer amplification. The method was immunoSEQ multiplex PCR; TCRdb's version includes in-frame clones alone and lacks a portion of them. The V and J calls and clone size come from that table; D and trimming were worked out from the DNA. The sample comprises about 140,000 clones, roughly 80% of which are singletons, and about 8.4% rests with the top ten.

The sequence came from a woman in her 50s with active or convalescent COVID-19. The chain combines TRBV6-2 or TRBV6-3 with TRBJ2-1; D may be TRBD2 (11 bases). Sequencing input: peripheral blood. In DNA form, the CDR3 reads TGTGCCAGCAGCCCCGAACCGGGACAGGGGACTAGCGGACCCTTCAGCCACAATGAGCAGTTCTTC. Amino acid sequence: CASSPEPGQGTSGPFSHNEQFF.